A selection of T cell receptor beta chains follows, all from one sample in a study of lymphopenia after photon versus proton radiotherapy. Assay used: immunoSEQ multiplex PCR; TCRdb lists only in-frame clones, some missing. The data show some 29,000 clones, with roughly 90% seen just once and around 50% held by the top ten. The input for sequencing was peripheral blood, taken from a patient treated with proton-based radiotherapy. The source of these receptors is a woman aged 60 to 75 with cholangiocarcinoma. Some clones in this sample may be carry-over from other donors' samples. Both conserved end residues are part of each CDR3. Clone size, where shown, is once, few, many, or a class for clones that have expanded.

abundance,v_gene,len,j_gene,CDR3aa
.,TRBV2,13,TRBJ2-3,CASSWTSGNTQYF
.,TRBV2,16,TRBJ2-3,CASSELAGLRTDTQYF
.,TRBV7-9,13,TRBJ2-1,CASSPRGDNEQFF
once,TRBV9,15,TRBJ2-1,CASSVGRLAGNEQFF
once,TRBV5-1,12,TRBJ1-1,CASSRDDTEAFF
few,TRBV7-9,14,TRBJ1-5,CASSLTASNQPQHF
.,TRBV27,16,TRBJ2-7,CASSLPSGTGTYEQYF
once,TRBV5-6,13,TRBJ2-3,CASSSPPTDTQYF
.,TRBV27,15,TRBJ2-6,CASRQGAYGANVLTF
.,TRBV9,12,TRBJ2-7,CASSVQGGEQYF
.,TRBV18,17,TRBJ2-3,CASSPQGLAGGTDTQYF
.,TRBV7-6,15,TRBJ2-5,CASSLNSRYQETQYF
once,TRBV29-1,12,TRBJ2-6,CSVTTGANVLTF
.,TRBV27,13,TRBJ1-2,CASSLDIHYGYTF
few,TRBV7-2,10,TRBJ1-5,CTTSNQPQHF
.,TRBV18,15,TRBJ1-1,CASSRVQDRNTEAFF
.,TRBV9,14,TRBJ2-7,CASGSGNPPYGQYF
.,TRBV5-8,14,TRBJ2-2,CASRRGQNTGELFF
.,TRBV19,13,TRBJ2-1,CASTDRGRDEQFF
.,TRBV4-1,14,TRBJ2-3,CASSQVGAQDTQYF
.,TRBV11-2,17,TRBJ2-3,CASSLDHRTSGGHTQYF
.,TRBV7-9,16,TRBJ1-4,CASSPVGGSTNEKLFF
.,TRBV30,15,TRBJ1-4,CAWSVHGGTNEKLFF
.,TRBV7-2,15,TRBJ2-4,CASSKTSGAKNIQYF
.,TRBV19,15,TRBJ2-1,CASSISGTEYNEQFF
.,TRBV9,16,TRBJ2-3,CASSVGAGSVTDTQYF
few,TRBV5-1,17,TRBJ1-6,CASSHGNRGVSNSPLHF
.,TRBV6-5,13,TRBJ1-1,CASSLIGNTEAFF
.,TRBV2,14,TRBJ1-1,CASRGPQGYAEAFF
.,TRBV5-8,14,TRBJ1-2,CASSLGRNLYGYTF
.,TRBV7-2,14,TRBJ1-5,CASASGTTNQPQHF
.,TRBV19,17,TRBJ2-5,CASSAALRFSSGETQYF
once,TRBV4-2,18,TRBJ2-3,CASSQDQTSGGRVDTQYF
.,TRBV7-3,14,TRBJ1-2,CASSLGHNNYGYTF
once,TRBV9,14,TRBJ2-1,CASRGLAGNNEQFF
.,TRBV5-1,15,TRBJ2-6,CASSIDSSGANVLTF
.,TRBV7-2,15,TRBJ2-2,CASSFGGGGTGELFF
.,TRBV5-1,16,TRBJ1-1,CASSSGQGFMNTEAFF
.,TRBV7-2,16,TRBJ2-7,CASSLGLAGPSYEQYF
.,TRBV4-1,16,TRBJ1-1,CASSHKPTGPDTEAFF
once,TRBV27,11,TRBJ2-7,CASRWGGEQYF
.,TRBV27,16,TRBJ1-5,CASRTKFEVSNQPQHF
many,TRBV5-4,12,TRBJ2-3,CASNQKGDTQYF
.,TRBV5-6,14,TRBJ1-4,CASSFRATNEKLFF
.,TRBV5-1,15,TRBJ1-1,CASSLDLRSNTEAFF
.,TRBV2,14,TRBJ2-2,CASRDRTGLGELFF
.,TRBV19,13,TRBJ2-7,CATAEGRRLEQYF
.,TRBV5-1,19,TRBJ2-5,CASRRLGSLEVGPKETQYF
once,TRBV6-4,13,TRBJ2-1,CASSLIQGDEQFF
.,TRBV19,15,TRBJ1-1,CASWNPGGVNTEAFF
.,TRBV5-1,16,TRBJ1-2,CASSLAVPTGGYGYTF
.,TRBV9,16,TRBJ1-3,CASSVDRRGDGNTIYF
.,TRBV9,16,TRBJ2-3,CASSAHTGGPVDTQYF
.,TRBV20-1,11,TRBJ2-5,CSARAGETQYF